This T cell receptor beta chain was sequenced in a study of cytomegalovirus exposure and HLA in healthy donors. About the study: The roughly 120 validation repertoires used the same platform as the roughly 700 first-cohort repertoires (as reported by a later analysis). Study conclusions and caveats: Reportedly, diagnosis of cytomegalovirus status by the classifier showed high specificity and sensitivity. Three CMV-associated chains proved CMV antigen-specific in vitro.

V dropped 1 base and J dropped 7; count of bases not matched to a gene: 5. CDR3 length equals 14 residues. CDR1 is SNHLY and CDR2 is FYNNEI in the germline V gene. Notes on this clone: The antigen is undetermined.

The table came from immunoSEQ multiplex PCR; TCRdb's copy has only in-frame clones and leaves some out. The sample carries more than 95,000 clones, around 88% recorded once. The sample comprised PBMCs. This TCR was recovered from a man between 18 and 35 years old in good health and CMV-seronegative. The genes are TRBV2 and TRBJ2-7, with 9 bases fitting TRBD1. The CDR3 reads CASSEVRTGVEQYF. As DNA, the CDR3 is TGTGCCAGCAGTGAAGTCCGGACAGGGGTTGAGCAGTACTTC.